The clone carrying this T cell receptor beta chain was counted many times. This entry belongs to a study of T cells in Graves' hyperthyroidism and ophthalmopathy. V was pared by 7 bases and J by 6 bases, with 10 bases between. Per germline, CDR1 SNHLY and CDR2 FYNNEI. The CDR3 extends over 11 amino acids. Hyperthyroidism was newly diagnosed in patients aged 18 to 65 (duration under 2 months). The study excluded patients with uncontrolled infection, other autoimmune disease, pregnancy or lactation. RNA transcripts provided the source from which TCR beta CDR3 regions were amplified. Initially, a first-round RT-PCR of the TCR CDR3 employed the HTBI primer set. TCRdb itself ran the multiplex PCR reads through MiXCR, one entry per CDR3 protein. The sample carries 400,000 to 600,000 distinct CDR3 sequences, about 20% recorded once.

This chain connects TRBV2 to TRBJ2-7, with D maybe TRBD2 (5 bases). The sample was blood. The clonotype was recovered from a man younger than 35 with Graves' hyperthyroidism. The CDR3 is CASNLGGEQYF. The CDR3 bases are TGTGCCAGCAACCTCGGAGGCGAGCAGTACTTC.